A selection of T cell receptor beta chains follows, all from one sample in a study of T cells in Graves' hyperthyroidism and ophthalmopathy. TCRdb reprocessed the multiplex PCR reads via MiXCR and lists one record per CDR3 protein. This repertoire shows roughly 520,000 distinct CDR3 sequences, about 24% found once; its top ten account for about 11%. The sequencing sample was made of blood. The origin of the receptors is a woman aged 25 to 45 with Graves' ophthalmopathy. The conserved cysteine and the conserved F or W are not part of the CDR3 here.

TRBV20-1,SALQGSTEAF
TRBV2,ASSVSASPQETQY
TRBV6-2/TRBV6-3,ASGPALSNQPQH
TRBV6-5,ASSYYDRDLLPQH
TRBV20-1,SARSRTGRGVTEAF
TRBV28,ASSGGRDTGELF
TRBV20-1,SAPGDDTEAF
TRBV28,ASSVRQGSYEQY
TRBV12-3/TRBV12-4,ASREAGPEGGELF
TRBV5-1,ASSLFGGKTDTQY
TRBV27,ASSWRQGGQPQH
TRBV12-3/TRBV12-4,ASSPHGTSGKETQY
TRBV20-1,SARDAGAYEQY
TRBV25-1,ASSGGGTFNYGYT
TRBV6-1,ASRGAGSNDGYT
TRBV7-3,ASSPSPIRVGTGELF
TRBV6-5,ASRGALAYGYT
TRBV7-9,ASSLLADYGYT
TRBV11-2,ASSLGIAGGQIGEETQY
TRBV6-1,ASSKTGHVTGELF
TRBV6-1,ASNRAGSGELF
TRBV12-3/TRBV12-4,ASTLLGSNNSPLH
TRBV7-9,ASSSADLVGELF
TRBV20-1,SARDFVSGSDGELF
TRBV12-3/TRBV12-4,ASSFAGMGGNEQY
TRBV20-1,SAWGVETQY
TRBV12-3/TRBV12-4,ASSLMLSYEQY
TRBV2,ASKLPTYEQY
TRBV20-1,SARRQDYEQY
TRBV6-5,ASSYRDRPGQAF
TRBV11-2,ASSPGLASREQY
TRBV30,AWSRRGFYGYT
TRBV6-1,ASTRRQNTGELF
TRBV27,ASSRGEQGSYGYT
TRBV12-3/TRBV12-4,ASSTRVRDYEQY
TRBV15,ATSREGLGGPQPQH
TRBV27,ASSSPGQGRTEAF
TRBV27,ASRGGGSPLH
TRBV12-3/TRBV12-4,ASSLGYRTYEQY
TRBV6-5,ASNSVGTDYEQY
TRBV12-5,ASGFVFLVSNETGGGGYT
TRBV5-1,ASSPGPDRGQYEQY